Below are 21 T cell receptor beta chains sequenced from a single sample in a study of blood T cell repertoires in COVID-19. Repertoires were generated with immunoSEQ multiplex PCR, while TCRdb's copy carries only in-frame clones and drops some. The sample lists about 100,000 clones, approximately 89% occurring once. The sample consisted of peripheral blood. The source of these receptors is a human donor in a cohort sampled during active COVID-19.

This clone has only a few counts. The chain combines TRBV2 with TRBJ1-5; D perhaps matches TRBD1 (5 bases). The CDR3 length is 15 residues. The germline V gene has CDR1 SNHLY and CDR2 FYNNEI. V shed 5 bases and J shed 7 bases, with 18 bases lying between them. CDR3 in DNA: TGTGCCAGCAGTATGGAAGGGGCAGGGCGGCAGCCCCAGCATTTT. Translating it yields CASSMEGAGRQPQHF. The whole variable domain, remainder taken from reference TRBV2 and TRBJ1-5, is EPEVTQTPSHQVTQMGQEVILRCVPISNHLYFYWYRQILGQKVEFLVSFYNNEISEKSEIFDDQFSVERPDGSNFTLKIRSTKLEDSAMYFCASSMEGAGRQPQHFGDGTRLSIL.

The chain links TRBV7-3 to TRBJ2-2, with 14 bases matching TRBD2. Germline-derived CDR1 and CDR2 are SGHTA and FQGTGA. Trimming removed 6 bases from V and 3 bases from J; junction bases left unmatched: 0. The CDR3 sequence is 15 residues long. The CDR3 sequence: CASRGLAGDTGELFF. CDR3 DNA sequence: TGTGCCAGCAGGGGACTAGCGGGAGACACCGGGGAGCTGTTTTTT.

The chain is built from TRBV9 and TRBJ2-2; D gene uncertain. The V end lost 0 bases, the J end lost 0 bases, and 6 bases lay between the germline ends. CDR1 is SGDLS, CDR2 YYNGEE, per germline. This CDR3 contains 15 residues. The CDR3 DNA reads TGTGCCAGCAGCGTAGGAGGAGCGAACACCGGGGAGCTGTTTTTT. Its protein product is CASSVGGANTGELFF.

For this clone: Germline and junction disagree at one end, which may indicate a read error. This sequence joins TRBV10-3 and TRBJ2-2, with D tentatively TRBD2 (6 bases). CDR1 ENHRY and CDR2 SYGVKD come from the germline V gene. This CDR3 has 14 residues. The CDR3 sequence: CAISDKGGPGELFF. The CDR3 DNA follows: TGTGCCATCAGTGATAAAGGAGGGCCCGGAGAGCTGTTTTTT.

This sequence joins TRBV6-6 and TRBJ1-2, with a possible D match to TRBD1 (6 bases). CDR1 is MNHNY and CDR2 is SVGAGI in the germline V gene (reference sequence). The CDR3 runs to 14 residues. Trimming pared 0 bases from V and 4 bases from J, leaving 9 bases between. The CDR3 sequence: CASSYSRGFYGYTF. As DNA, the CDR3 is TGTGCCAGCAGTTACTCGAGGGGGTTCTATGGCTACACCTTC.

In nucleotides, the CDR3 is TGTGCCAGTAGCCACGACAGGGTAAGGGCTGAAGCTTTCTTT. This sequence encodes CASSHDRVRAEAFF. This chain links TRBV19 with TRBJ1-1; 7 positions agree with TRBD1. The CDR3 spans 14 residues. V lost 6 bases and J lost 6; bases outside the gene matches: 10. The germline gives CDR1 LNHDA, CDR2 SQIVND (reference sequence).

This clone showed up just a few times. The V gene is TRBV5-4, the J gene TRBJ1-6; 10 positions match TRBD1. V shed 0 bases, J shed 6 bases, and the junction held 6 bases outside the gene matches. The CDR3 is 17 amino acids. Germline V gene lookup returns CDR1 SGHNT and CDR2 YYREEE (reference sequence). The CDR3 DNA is TGTGCCAGCAGCTTGGGTTGGGGACAGGGGTCTAATTCACCCCTCCACTTT. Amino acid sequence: CASSLGWGQGSNSPLHF. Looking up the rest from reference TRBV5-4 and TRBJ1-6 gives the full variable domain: ETGVTQSPTHLIKTRGQQVTLRCSSQSGHNTVSWYQQALGQGPQFIFQYYREEENGRGNFPPRFSGLQFPNYSSELNVNALELDDSALYLCASSLGWGQGSNSPLHFGNGTRLTVT.

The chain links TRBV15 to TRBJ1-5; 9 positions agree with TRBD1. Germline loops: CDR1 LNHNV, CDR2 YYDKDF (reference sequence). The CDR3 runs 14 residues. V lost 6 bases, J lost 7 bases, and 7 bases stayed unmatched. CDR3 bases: TGTGCCACCAGTAAAGGGACAGGGAACCAGCCCCAGCATTTT. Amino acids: CATSKGTGNQPQHF. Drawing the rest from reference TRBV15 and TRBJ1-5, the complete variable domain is DAMVIQNPRYQVTQFGKPVTLSCSQTLNHNVMYWYQQKSSQAPKLLFHYYDKDFNNEADTPDNFQSRRPNTSFCFLDIRSPGLGDTAMYLCATSKGTGNQPQHFGDGTRLSIL.

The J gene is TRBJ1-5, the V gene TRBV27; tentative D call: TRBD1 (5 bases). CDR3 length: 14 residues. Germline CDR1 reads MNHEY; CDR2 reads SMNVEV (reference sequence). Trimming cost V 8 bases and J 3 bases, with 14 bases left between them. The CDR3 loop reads CASRPGSVNQPQHF. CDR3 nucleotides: TGTGCCAGCCGCCCAGGGTCGGTCAATCAGCCCCAGCATTTT.

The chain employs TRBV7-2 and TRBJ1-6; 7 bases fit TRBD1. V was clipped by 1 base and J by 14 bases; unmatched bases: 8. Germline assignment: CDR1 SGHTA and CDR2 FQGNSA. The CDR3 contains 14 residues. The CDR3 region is CASSLDRGQRALHF. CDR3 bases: TGTGCCAGCAGCTTAGACAGGGGCCAGCGGGCCCTCCACTTT.

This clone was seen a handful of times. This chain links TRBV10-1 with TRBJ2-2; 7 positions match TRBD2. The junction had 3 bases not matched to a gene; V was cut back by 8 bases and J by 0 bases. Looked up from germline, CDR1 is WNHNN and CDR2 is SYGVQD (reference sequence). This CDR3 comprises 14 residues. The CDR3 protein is CASSGLTNTGELFF. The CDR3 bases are TGCGCCAGCTCGGGACTAACGAACACCGGGGAGCTGTTTTTT.

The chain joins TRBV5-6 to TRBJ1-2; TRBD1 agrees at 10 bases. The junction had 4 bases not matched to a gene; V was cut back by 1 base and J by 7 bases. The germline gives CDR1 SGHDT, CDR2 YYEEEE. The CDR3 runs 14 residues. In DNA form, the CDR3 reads TGTGCCAGCAGCTTGTCGGGACAGGGGACTGGCTACACCTTC. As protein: CASSLSGQGTGYTF.

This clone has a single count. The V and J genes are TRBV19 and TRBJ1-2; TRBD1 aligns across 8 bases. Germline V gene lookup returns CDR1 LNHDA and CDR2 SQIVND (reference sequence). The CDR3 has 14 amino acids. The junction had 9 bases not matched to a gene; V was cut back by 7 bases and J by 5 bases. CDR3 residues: CASTPDRDAYGYTF. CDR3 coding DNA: TGTGCCAGTACTCCGGACAGGGACGCTTATGGCTACACCTTC.

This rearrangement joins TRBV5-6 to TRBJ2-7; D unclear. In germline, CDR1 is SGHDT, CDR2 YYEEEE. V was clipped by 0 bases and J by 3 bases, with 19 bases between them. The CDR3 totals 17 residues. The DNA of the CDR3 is TGTGCCAGCAGCTTGGCCAGAAATGCAGATCCTGGCTACGAGCAGTACTTC. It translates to CASSLARNADPGYEQYF.

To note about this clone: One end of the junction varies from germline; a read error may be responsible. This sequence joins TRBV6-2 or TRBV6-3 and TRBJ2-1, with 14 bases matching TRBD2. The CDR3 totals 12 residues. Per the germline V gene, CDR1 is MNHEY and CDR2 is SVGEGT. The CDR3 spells CASSRGLAGALF. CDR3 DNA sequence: TGTGCCAGCAGCCGGGGACTAGCGGGAGCTCTCTTC.

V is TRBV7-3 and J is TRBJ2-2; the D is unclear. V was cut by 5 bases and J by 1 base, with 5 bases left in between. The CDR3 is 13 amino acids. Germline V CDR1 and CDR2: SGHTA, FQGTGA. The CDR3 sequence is CASSQQNTGELFF. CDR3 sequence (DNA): TGTGCCAGCAGCCAACAGAACACCGGGGAGCTGTTTTTT. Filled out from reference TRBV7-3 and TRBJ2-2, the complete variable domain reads GAGVSQTPSNKVTEKGKYVELRCDPISGHTALYWYRQSLGQGPEFLIYFQGTGAADDSGLPNDRFFAVRPEGSVSTLKIQRTERGDSAVYLCASSQQNTGELFFGEGSRLTVL.

In DNA form, the CDR3 reads TGTGCCACCAGACTAGCGGGAGGCAATGAGCAGTTCTTC. Protein: CATRLAGGNEQFF. The chain has TRBV5-4 and TRBJ2-1, with 13 bases lining up with TRBD2. Germline V CDR1 and CDR2: SGHNT, YYREEE (reference sequence). The J segment lost 6 bases and the V segment lost 9 bases, leaving 3 bases of the junction unmatched. The CDR3 extends over 13 amino acids.

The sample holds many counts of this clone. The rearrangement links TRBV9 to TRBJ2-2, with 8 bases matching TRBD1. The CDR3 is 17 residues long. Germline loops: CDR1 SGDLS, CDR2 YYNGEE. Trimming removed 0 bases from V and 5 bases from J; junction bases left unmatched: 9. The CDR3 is CASSVGQGAGRTGELFF. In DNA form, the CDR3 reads TGTGCCAGCAGCGTAGGCCAGGGGGCAGGTAGGACCGGGGAGCTGTTTTTT.

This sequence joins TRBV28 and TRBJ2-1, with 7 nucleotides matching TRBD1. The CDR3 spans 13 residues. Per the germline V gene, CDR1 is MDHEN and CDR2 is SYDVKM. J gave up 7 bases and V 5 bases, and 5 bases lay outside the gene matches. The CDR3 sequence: CASSRQGGNEQFF. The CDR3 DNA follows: TGTGCCAGCAGTAGACAGGGTGGAAATGAGCAGTTCTTC. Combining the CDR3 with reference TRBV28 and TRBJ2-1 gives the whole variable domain DVKVTQSSRYLVKRTGEKVFLECVQDMDHENMFWYRQDPGLGLRLIYFSYDVKMKEKGDIPEGYSVSREKKERFSLILESASTNQTSMYLCASSRQGGNEQFFGPGTRLTVL.

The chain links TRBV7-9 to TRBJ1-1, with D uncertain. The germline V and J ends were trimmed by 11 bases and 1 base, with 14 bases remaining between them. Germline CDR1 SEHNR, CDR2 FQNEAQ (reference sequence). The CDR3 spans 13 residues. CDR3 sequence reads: CASIRDTNTEAFF. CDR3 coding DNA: TGTGCCTCGATACGAGACACGAACACTGAAGCTTTCTTT.

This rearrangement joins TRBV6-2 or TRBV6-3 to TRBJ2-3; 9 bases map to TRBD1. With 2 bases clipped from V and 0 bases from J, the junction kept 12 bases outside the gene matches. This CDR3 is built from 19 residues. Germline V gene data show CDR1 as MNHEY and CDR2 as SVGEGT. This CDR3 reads CASSYPGTGKFSSTDTQYF. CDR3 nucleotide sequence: TGTGCCAGCAGTTACCCCGGGACAGGGAAATTTTCTAGCACAGATACGCAGTATTTT.